Listed below are T cell receptor beta chains from one sample, sequenced in a study of T cells in Graves' hyperthyroidism and ophthalmopathy. TCRdb redid the calling of the multiplex PCR reads with MiXCR, one entry per CDR3 protein. The profile shows 200,000 to 250,000 distinct CDR3 sequences, about 17% of them singletons. Material for sequencing was blood. These receptors were taken from a young woman with Graves' ophthalmopathy. Both conserved end residues are part of each CDR3. A D gene is named only where the DNA matches it firmly. Where a row states a size, it is once, few, many or the class of an expanded clone; other rows omit it.

TRBJ1-1 | TRBD1 | 12 | TRBV27 | many | TGTGCCAGCAGTTTCCCGGGACAGGGAGCTTTCTTT | CASSFPGQGAFF
TRBJ1-5 | - | 12 | TRBV6-2/TRBV6-3 | many | TGTGCCAGCCGGACCCGGGGTTTGCCCCAGCATTTT | CASRTRGLPQHF
TRBJ2-5 | TRBD1 | 14 | TRBV20-1 | once | TGCAGTGCTAGGCAGGGGGTCCTCCGGGAGACCCAGTACTTC | CSARQGVLRETQYF
TRBJ1-1 | - | 13 | TRBV6-1 | - | TGTGCCAGCAGGGGCCGGGGAGGAACTGAAGCTTTCTTT | CASRGRGGTEAFF
TRBJ2-7 | - | 10 | TRBV28 | many | TGTGCCAGCAGTTCTTTCGAGCAGTACTTC | CASSSFEQYF
TRBJ2-4 | - | 16 | TRBV28 | - | TGTGCCAGCAGTTTATCAGGGGAATTAGCCAAAAACATTCAGTACTTC | CASSLSGELAKNIQYF
TRBJ2-2 | TRBD2 | 15 | TRBV7-2 | - | TGTGCCAGCAGCACCACTAGCGGTGGCACCGGGGAGCTGTTTTTT | CASSTTSGGTGELFF
TRBJ1-3 | - | 16 | TRBV6-1 | - | TGTGCCAGCAGTGGGGGCAATTCCGGCTCTAGAAACACCATATATTTT | CASSGGNSGSRNTIYF
TRBJ2-5 | TRBD2 | 15 | TRBV11-2 | many | TGTGCCAGCAGCCTCCTGGGAGGGTACCAAGAGACCCAGTACTTC | CASSLLGGYQETQYF
TRBJ1-1 | - | 14 | TRBV12-3/TRBV12-4 | - | TGTGCCAGCAGGGACGCCGACAGGTGGACTGAAGCTTTCTTT | CASRDADRWTEAFF
TRBJ1-2 | - | 14 | TRBV9 | many | TGTGCCAGCAGCGGAGGGGGAGGGGGTGATGGCTACACCTTC | CASSGGGGGDGYTF
TRBJ2-7 | TRBD1 | 13 | TRBV6-1 | many | TGTGCCACCGCGGGGACAGGGTCCTACGAGCAGTACTTC | CATAGTGSYEQYF
TRBJ1-2 | - | 14 | TRBV2 | many | TGTGCCAGCAGTGAAGCCAGAACGGAGGGGGGCTACACCTTC | CASSEARTEGGYTF
TRBJ2-1 | TRBD2 | 17 | TRBV20-1 | - | TGCAGTGCTAGAGATCTGAGACTAGCGGGAGGGTCTAGTGAGCAGTTCTTC | CSARDLRLAGGSSEQFF
TRBJ2-3 | - | 15 | TRBV7-2 | many | TGTGCCAGCAGCCGAAAGGCCTTAGCGGCAGATACGCAGTATTTT | CASSRKALAADTQYF
TRBJ1-2 | - | 11 | TRBV20-1 | many | TGCAGTGCTAGAGATATGGCAGATTACACCTTC | CSARDMADYTF
TRBJ2-2 | - | 16 | TRBV9 | many | TGTGCCAGCAGCGTAGGAGGAAGTCTTAACACCGGGGAGCTGTTTTTT | CASSVGGSLNTGELFF
TRBJ2-7 | - | 12 | TRBV29-1 | many | TGCAGCGGCCGGGACCCTGGGGGCGAGCAGTACTTC | CSGRDPGGEQYF
TRBJ1-6 | - | 16 | TRBV20-1 | - | TGCAGTGCTAAGGGTTGGACGGGGTATTATAATTCACCCCTCCACTTT | CSAKGWTGYYNSPLHF
TRBJ1-2 | TRBD1 | 16 | TRBV9 | many | TGTGCCAGCAGCGCAACGACAGGGGGGAATAACTATGGCTACACCTTC | CASSATTGGNNYGYTF
TRBJ1-5 | - | 14 | TRBV9 | many | TGTGCCAGCAGCTTCGGACACGACAATCAGCCCCAGCATTTT | CASSFGHDNQPQHF
TRBJ2-3 | - | 13 | TRBV3-1 | many | TGTGCCAGCAGCCAACGGGGCTCAGATACGCAGTATTTT | CASSQRGSDTQYF
TRBJ2-7 | - | 14 | TRBV7-3 | many | TGTGCCAGCAGCTTAGGAGGGGGATCCTACGAGCAGTACTTC | CASSLGGGSYEQYF
TRBJ2-3 | TRBD1 | 18 | TRBV5-5 | many | TGTGCCAGCAGCCAAAAGGTTGTGGGACAGGGGAGAACAGATACGCAGTATTTT | CASSQKVVGQGRTDTQYF
TRBJ1-2 | - | 14 | TRBV7-2 | many | TGTGCCAGCAGCACGGGGACGGCTTTCTATGGCTACACCTTC | CASSTGTAFYGYTF
TRBJ2-1 | - | 10 | TRBV20-1 | many | TGCAGTGCTAGAGTTCGAGCCCCGTTCTTC | CSARVRAPFF